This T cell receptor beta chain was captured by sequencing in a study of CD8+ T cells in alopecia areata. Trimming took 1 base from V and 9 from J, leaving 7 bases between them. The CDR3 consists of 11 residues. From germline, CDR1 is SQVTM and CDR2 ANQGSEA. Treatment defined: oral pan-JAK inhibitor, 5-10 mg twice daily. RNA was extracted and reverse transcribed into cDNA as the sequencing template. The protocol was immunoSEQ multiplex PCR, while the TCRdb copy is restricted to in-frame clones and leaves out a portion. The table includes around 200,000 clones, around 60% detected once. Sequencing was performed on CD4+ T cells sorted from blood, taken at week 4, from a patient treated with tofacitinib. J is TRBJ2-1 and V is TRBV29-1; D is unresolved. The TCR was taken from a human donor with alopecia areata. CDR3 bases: TGCAGCGTTGAAGTTCGACTTGAGCAGTTCTTC. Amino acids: CSVEVRLEQFF.